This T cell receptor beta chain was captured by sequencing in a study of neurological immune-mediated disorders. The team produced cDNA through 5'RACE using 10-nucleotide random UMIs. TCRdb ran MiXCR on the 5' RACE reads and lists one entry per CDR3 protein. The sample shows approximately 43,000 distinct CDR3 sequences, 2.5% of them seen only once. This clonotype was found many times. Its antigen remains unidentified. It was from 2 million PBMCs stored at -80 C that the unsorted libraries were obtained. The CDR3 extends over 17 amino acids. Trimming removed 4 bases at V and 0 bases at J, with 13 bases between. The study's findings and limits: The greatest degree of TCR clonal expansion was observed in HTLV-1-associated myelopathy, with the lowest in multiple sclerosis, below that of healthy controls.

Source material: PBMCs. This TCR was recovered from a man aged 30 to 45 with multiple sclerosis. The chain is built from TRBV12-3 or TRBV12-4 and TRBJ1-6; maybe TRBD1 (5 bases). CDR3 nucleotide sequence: TGTGCCAGCAGTTCAGGACACGCCGGCTCCTATAATTCACCCCTCCACTTT. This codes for CASSSGHAGSYNSPLHF.